One TCR beta chain is described in this entry. Gene names and germline match the mouse. The read ends 4 residues early relative to the CDR3; the germline J gene fills the gap. The identical CDR3 is also encoded by other nucleotide sequences in the sample. The record originates from a study of CD8+ T cells in alopecia areata. Once RNA had been extracted, it was reverse transcribed into cDNA to act as the sequencing template. Some clones are missing from TCRdb's copy, which holds only in-frame ones; the method was immunoSEQ multiplex PCR. This sample comprises around 290,000 clones, none seen once only. Germline values: CDR1 FNHDT, CDR2 SITEND (reference sequence). The CDR3 sequence is 13 residues long. Using CD4, CD8alpha, NKG2D, NKG2ACE and other markers, pooled cutaneous lymph node cells were sorted.

The TCR originated in a C3H/HeJ mouse with alopecia areata. The mouse strain carries the MHC haplotype H2-k. Sequenced: CD4+ T cells sorted from a lymph node. The V and J genes are TRBV19 and TRBJ2-7, with TRBD1 matching over 8 bases. The CDR3 bases that were read are TGTGCCAGCAGTGAGCGGACAGGGTAT. Translated, it gives CASSERTGY. The whole CDR3 sequence is CASSERTGYEQYF.